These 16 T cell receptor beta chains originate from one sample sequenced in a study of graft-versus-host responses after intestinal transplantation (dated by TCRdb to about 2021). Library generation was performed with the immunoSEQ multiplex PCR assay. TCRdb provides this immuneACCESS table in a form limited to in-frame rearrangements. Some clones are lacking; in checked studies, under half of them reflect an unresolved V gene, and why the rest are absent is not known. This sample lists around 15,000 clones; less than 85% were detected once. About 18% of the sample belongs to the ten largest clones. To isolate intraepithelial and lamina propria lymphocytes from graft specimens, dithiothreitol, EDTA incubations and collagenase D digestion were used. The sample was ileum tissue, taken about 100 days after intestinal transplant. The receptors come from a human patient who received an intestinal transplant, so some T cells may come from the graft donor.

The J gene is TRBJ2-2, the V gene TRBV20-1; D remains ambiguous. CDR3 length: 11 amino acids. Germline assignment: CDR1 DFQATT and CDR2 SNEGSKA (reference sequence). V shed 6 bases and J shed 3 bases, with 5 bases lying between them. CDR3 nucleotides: TGCAGTGCAACAGACACCGGGGAGCTGTTTTTT. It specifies CSATDTGELFF.

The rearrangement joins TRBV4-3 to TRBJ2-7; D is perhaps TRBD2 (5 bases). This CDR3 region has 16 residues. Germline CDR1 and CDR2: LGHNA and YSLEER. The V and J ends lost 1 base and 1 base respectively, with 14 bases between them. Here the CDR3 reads CASSQAFEERSYEQYF. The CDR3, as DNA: TGCGCCAGCAGCCAAGCGTTTGAGGAGCGGTCCTACGAGCAGTACTTC.

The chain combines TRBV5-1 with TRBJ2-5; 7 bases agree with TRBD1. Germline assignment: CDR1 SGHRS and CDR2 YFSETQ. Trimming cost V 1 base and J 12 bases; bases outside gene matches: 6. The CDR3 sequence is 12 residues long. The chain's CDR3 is CASSLRGTVKYF. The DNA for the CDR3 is TGCGCCAGCAGCTTGAGAGGGACAGTGAAGTACTTC.

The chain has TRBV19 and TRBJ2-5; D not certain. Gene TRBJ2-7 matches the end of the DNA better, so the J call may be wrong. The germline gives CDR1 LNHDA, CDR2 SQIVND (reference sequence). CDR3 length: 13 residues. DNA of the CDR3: TGTGCCAGTAGTGGGCACAGTCGCTACGAGCAGTACTTC. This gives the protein CASSGHSRYEQYF.

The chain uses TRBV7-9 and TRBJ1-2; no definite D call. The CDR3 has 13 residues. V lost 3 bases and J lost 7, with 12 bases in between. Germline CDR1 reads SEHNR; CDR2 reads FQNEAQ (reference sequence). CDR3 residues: CASSFGFWRGYTF. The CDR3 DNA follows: TGTGCCAGCAGCTTCGGGTTTTGGCGTGGCTACACCTTC.

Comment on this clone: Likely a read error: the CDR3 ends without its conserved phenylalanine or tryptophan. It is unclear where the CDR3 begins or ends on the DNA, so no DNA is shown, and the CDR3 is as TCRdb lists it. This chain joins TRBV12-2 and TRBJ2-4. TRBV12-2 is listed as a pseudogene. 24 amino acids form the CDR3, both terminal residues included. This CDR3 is CASRPFAGTPSRLRGVITKNIQYL.

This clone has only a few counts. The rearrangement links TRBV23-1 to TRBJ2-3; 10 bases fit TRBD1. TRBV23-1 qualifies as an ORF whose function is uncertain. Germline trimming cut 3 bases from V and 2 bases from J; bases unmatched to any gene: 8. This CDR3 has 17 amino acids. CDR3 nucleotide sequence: TGCGCCAGCAGTCATCCCGGGACAGGGGCCCCCACAGATACGCAGTATTTT. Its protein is CASSHPGTGAPTDTQYF.

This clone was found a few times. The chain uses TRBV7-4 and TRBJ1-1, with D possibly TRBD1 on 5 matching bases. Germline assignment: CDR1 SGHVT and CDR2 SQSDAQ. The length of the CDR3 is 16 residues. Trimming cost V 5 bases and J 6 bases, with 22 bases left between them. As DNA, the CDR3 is TGTGCCAGCAGCCCATCCGGGGCAGGACCTAGGGCTGAAGCTTTCTTT. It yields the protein CASSPSGAGPRAEAFF. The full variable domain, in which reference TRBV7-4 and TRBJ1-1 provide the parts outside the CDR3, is GAGVSQSPRYKVAKRGRDVALRCDSISGHVTLYWYRQTLGQGSEVLTYSQSDAQRDKSGRPSGRFSAERPERSVSTLKIQRTEQGDSAVYLCASSPSGAGPRAEAFFGQGTRLTVV.

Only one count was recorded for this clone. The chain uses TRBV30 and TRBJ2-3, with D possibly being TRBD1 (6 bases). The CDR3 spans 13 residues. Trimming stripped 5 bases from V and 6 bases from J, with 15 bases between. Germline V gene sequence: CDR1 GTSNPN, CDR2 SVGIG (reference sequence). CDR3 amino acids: CAWGGLTRDTQYF. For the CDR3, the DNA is TGTGCCTGGGGGGGCCTCACGAGGGATACGCAGTATTTT. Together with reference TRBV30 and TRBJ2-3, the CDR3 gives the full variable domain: SQTIHQWPATLVQPVGSPLSLECTVEGTSNPNLYWYRQAAGRGLQLLFYSVGIGQISSEVPQNLSASRPQDRQFILSSKKLLLSDSGFYLCAWGGLTRDTQYFGPGTRLTVL.

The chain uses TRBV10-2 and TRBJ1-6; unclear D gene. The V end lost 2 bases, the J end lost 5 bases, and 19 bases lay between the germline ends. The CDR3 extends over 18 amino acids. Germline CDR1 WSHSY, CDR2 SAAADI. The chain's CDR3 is CASSEPLVTPLNNSPLHF. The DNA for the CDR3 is TGCGCCAGCAGTGAGCCACTAGTGACACCTCTGAATAATTCACCCCTCCACTTT.

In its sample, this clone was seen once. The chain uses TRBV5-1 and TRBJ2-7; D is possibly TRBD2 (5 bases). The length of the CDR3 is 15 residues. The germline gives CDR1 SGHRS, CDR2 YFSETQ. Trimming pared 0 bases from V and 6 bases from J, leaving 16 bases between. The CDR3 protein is CASSLVPSRFVEQYF. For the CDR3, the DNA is TGCGCCAGCAGCTTGGTTCCTAGCCGCTTCGTCGAGCAGTACTTC.

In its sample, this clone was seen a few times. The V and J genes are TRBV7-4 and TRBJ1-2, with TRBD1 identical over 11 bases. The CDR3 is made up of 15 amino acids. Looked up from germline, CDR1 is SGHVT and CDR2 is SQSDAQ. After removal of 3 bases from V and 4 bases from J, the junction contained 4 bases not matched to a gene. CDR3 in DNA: TGTGCCAGCAGCTTTGGGACAGGGGGGGGCTATGGCTACACCTTC. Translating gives CASSFGTGGGYGYTF. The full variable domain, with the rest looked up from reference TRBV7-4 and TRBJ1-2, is GAGVSQSPRYKVAKRGRDVALRCDSISGHVTLYWYRQTLGQGSEVLTYSQSDAQRDKSGRPSGRFSAERPERSVSTLKIQRTEQGDSAVYLCASSFGTGGGYGYTFGSGTRLTVV.

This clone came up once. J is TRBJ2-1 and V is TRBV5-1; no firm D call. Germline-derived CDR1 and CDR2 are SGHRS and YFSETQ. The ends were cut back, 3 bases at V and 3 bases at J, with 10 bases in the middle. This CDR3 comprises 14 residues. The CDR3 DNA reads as TGCGCCAGCAGCTCTTGGACCCGCTACAATGAGCAGTTCTTC. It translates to CASSSWTRYNEQFF.

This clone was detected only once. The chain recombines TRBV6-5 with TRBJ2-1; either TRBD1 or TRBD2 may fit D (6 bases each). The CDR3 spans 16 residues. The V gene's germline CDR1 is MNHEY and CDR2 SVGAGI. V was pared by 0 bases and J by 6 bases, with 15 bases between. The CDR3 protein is CASSYSRTEGGNEQFF. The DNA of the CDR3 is TGTGCCAGCAGTTACTCGAGAACAGAGGGGGGCAATGAGCAGTTCTTC.

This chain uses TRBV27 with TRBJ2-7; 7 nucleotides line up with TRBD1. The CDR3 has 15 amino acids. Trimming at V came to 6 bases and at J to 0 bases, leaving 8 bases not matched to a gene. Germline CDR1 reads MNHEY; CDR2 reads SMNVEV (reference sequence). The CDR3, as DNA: TGTGCCAGCAGAGCAAGACGGGACAGCTCCTACGAGCAGTACTTC. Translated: CASRARRDSSYEQYF.

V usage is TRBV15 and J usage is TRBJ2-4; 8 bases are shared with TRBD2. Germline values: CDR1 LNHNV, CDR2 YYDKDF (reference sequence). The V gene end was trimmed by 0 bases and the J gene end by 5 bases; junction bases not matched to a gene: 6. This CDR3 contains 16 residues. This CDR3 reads CATSREGSGTQNIQYF. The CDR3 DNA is TGTGCCACCAGCAGAGAGGGTAGCGGGACTCAAAACATTCAGTACTTC.